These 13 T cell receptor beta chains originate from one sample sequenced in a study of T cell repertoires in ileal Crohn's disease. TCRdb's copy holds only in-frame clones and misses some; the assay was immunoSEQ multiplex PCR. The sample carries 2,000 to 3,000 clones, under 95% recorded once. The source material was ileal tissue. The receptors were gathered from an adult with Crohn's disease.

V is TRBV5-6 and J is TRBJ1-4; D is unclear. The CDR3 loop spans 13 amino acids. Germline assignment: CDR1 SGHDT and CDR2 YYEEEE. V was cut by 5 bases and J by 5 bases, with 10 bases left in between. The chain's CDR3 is CASSLPSNEKLFF. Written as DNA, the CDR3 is TGTGCCAGCAGTCTCCCCTCGAATGAAAAACTGTTTTTT.

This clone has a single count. The CDR3 sequence: CASSLDRIGEGYGYTF. The CDR3, as DNA: TGTGCCAGCAGCTTAGACCGGATAGGGGAGGGTTATGGCTACACCTTC. The chain has TRBV7-8 and TRBJ1-2; D is perhaps TRBD1 (5 bases). This CDR3 is 16 amino acids long. Deletions cut 1 base from V and 5 bases from J, with 17 bases between. CDR1 is SGHVS, CDR2 FQNEAQ, per germline.

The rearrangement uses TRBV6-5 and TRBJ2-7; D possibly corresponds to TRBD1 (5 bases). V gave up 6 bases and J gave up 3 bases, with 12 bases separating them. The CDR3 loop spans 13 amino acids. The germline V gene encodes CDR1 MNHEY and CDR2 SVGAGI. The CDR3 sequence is CASSTRQRYEQYF. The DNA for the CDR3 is TGTGCCAGCAGCACGAGACAGCGCTACGAGCAGTACTTC.

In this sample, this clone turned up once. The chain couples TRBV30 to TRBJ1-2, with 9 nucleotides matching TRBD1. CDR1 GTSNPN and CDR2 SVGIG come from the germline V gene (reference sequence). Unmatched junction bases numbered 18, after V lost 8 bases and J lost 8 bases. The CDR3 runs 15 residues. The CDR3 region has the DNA TGTGCCCGAGCGGACCGGGACAGGGTAATTCGGGGCTACACCTTC. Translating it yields CARADRDRVIRGYTF.

The CDR3 nucleotides are TGTGCCAGTGCTCAGGGGGCTGACTATGGCTACACCTTC. It yields the protein CASAQGADYGYTF. This chain links TRBV28 with TRBJ1-2; 8 bases line up with TRBD1. The CDR3 loop spans 13 amino acids. The V segment lost 9 bases and the J segment 3 bases; nucleotides outside the gene matches: 6. Germline V gene data show CDR1 as MDHEN and CDR2 as SYDVKM.

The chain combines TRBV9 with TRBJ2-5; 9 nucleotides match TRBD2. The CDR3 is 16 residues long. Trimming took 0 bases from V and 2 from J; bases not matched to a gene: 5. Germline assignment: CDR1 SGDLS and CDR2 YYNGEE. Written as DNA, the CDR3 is TGTGCCAGCAGCGTAGCTATAGCGGGGGAGCAAGAGACCCAGTACTTC. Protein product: CASSVAIAGEQETQYF.

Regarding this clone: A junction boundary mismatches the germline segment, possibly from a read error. The DNA for the CDR3 is TGCGCCAGCAGAACCAGGACAGGGAACCCCGGGGAGCTGTTTTTT. It translates to CASRTRTGNPGELFF. The rearrangement joins TRBV5-1 to TRBJ2-2, with 8 bases matching TRBD1. There are 15 residues in the CDR3. Per the germline V gene, CDR1 is SGHRS and CDR2 is YFSETQ.

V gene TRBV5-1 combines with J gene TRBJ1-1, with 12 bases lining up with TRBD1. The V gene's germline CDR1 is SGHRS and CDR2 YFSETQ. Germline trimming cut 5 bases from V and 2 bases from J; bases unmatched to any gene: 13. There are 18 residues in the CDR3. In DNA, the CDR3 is TGCGCCAGCAGACCCTTAGGGACAGGGGGCCAGGCCAACACTGAAGCTTTCTTT. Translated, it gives CASRPLGTGGQANTEAFF.

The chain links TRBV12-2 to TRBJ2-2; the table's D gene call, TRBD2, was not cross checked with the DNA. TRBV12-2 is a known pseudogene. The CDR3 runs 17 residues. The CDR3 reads CASRLARLAANTGELFF. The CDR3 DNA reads TGTGCAAGTCGCTTAGCCCGACTAGCGGCGAACACCGGGGAGCTGTTTTTT.

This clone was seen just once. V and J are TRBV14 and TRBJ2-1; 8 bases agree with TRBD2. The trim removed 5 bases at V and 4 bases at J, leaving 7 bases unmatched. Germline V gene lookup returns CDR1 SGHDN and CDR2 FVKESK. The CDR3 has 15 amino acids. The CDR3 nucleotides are TGTGCCAGCAGCTCCCCGGGGGGGATTTACAATGAGCAGTTCTTC. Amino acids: CASSSPGGIYNEQFF.

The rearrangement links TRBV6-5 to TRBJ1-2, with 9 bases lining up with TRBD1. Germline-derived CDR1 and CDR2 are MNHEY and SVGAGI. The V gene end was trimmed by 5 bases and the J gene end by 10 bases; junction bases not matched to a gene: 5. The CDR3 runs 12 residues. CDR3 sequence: CASSGQGRDYTF. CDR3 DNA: TGTGCCAGCAGTGGACAGGGGCGCGACTACACCTTC.

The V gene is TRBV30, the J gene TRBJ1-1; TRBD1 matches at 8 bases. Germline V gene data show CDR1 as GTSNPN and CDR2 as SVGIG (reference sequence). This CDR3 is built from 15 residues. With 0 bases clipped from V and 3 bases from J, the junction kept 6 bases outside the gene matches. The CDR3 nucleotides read TGTGCCTGGAGTGTACCTCCAGGGGGCTACACTGAAGCTTTCTTT. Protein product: CAWSVPPGGYTEAFF.

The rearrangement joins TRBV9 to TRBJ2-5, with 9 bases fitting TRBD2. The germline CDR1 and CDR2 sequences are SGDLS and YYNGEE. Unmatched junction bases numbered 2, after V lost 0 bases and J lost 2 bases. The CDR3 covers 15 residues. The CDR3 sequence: CASSVDAGGQETQYF. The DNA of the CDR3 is TGTGCCAGCAGCGTAGATGCGGGGGGGCAAGAGACCCAGTACTTC.